This T cell receptor (beta chain) came from a study of T-cell memory formation after mild COVID-19. The V and J ends lost 1 base and 5 bases, in that order; junction bases with no gene match: 4. Germline V lookup: CDR1 KGHSH, CDR2 LQKENI. The CDR3 has 14 amino acids. This clonotype was recorded at least ten times. TCRdb redid the calling of the 5' RACE reads with MiXCR, one entry per CDR3 protein. Of 250,000 to 400,000 distinct CDR3 sequences in the sample, around an eighth were seen once. The chain employs TRBV18 and TRBJ2-5, with 7 bases that match TRBD1. The sample taken for sequencing was PBMCs or a T cell subset sorted from them (not recorded which). This TCR was sampled from a man between 18 and 35 years old who had mild COVID-19 (a few samples of this study predate the infection). Cell type and time point are not known. The CDR3 loop is CASSPQGGRETQYF. For the CDR3, the DNA is TGTGCCAGCTCACCACAAGGGGGCCGGGAGACCCAGTACTTC.